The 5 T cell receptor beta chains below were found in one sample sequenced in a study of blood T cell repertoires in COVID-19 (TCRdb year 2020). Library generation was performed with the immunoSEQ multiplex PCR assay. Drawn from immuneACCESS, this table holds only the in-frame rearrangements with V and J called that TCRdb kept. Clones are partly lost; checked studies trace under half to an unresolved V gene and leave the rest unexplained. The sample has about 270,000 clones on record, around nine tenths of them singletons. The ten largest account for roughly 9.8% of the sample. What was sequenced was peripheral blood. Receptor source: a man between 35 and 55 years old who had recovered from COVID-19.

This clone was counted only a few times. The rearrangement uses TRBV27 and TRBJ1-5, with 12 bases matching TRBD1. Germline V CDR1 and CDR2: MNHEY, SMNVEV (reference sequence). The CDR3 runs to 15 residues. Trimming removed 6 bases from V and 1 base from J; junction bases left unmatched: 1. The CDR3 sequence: CASRGTGGSNQPQHF. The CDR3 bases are TGTGCCAGCAGGGGGACAGGGGGCAGCAATCAGCCCCAGCATTTT.

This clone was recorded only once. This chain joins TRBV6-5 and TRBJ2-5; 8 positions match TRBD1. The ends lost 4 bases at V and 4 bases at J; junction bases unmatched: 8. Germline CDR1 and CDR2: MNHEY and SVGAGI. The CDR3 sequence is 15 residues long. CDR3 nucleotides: TGTGCCAGCAGTTTCACCGACAGGGGTGGAGAGACCCAGTACTTC. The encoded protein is CASSFTDRGGETQYF.

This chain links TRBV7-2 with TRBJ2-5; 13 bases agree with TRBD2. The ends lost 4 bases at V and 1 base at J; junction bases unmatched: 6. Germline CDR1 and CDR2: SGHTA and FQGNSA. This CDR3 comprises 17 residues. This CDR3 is CASSSGLAGVGQETQYF. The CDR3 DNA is TGTGCCAGCAGCTCCGGACTAGCGGGAGTAGGCCAAGAGACCCAGTACTTC.

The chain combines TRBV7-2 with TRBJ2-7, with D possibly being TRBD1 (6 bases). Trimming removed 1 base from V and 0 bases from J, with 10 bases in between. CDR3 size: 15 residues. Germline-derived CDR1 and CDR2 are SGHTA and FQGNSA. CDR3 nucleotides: TGTGCCAGCAGCTTAGAGGCCAGGGGCTCCTACGAGCAGTACTTC. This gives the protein CASSLEARGSYEQYF.

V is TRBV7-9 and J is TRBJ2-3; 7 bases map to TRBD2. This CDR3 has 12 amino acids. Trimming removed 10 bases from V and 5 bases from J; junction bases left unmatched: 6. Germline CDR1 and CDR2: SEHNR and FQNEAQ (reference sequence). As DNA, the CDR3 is TGTGCCACGGGATGGGAGGGAGATACGCAGTATTTT. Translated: CATGWEGDTQYF.